Listed here are 13 T cell receptor beta chains from one sample, sequenced in a study of sequential checkpoint blockade in melanoma. The treatment: randomized to nivolumab then ipilimumab (arm A) or the reverse (arm B). Produced via immunoSEQ multiplex PCR; TCRdb's table is partial and in-frame only. Of 15,000 to 20,000 clones listed, 83% are singletons. This specimen consisted of CD8+ T cells sorted from blood (inferred from file names), obtained from a patient given nivolumab and ipilimumab in sequence. The receptors were sampled from a human donor with melanoma.

The chain combines TRBV19 with TRBJ2-1; D possibly corresponds to TRBD2 (6 bases). CDR1 is LNHDA and CDR2 is SQIVND in the germline V gene (reference sequence). The CDR3 consists of 16 residues. Trimming stripped 2 bases from V and 5 bases from J, with 16 bases between. CDR3 sequence reads: CASSISRGTPHNEQFF. CDR3 bases: TGTGCCAGTAGTATATCCCGGGGGACCCCTCACAATGAGCAGTTCTTC.

This chain links TRBV2 with TRBJ2-7, with TRBD1 matching 8 bases. Trimming took 1 base from V and 2 from J; bases not matched to a gene: 7. The CDR3 is 16 residues long. Germline V CDR1 and CDR2: SNHLY, FYNNEI. CDR3 bases: TGTGCCAGCAGTGAAGGAGATGTGGACAGGGCCTACGAGCAGTACTTC. Its protein is CASSEGDVDRAYEQYF.

The table lists this clone with a count of one. The same CDR3 is also encoded by other DNA sequences in this sample. The chain recombines TRBV30 with TRBJ2-3; D is unclear. Germline CDR1 GTSNPN, CDR2 SVGIG (reference sequence). V lost 3 bases to trimming and J lost 2 bases, with 12 bases between them. The CDR3 extends over 14 amino acids. This CDR3 reads CAWRGARPTDTQYF. The DNA for the CDR3 is TGTGCCTGGAGGGGCGCTCGGCCCACAGATACGCAGTATTTT. The entire variable domain, with the rest obtained from reference TRBV30 and TRBJ2-3, is as follows: SQTIHQWPATLVQPVGSPLSLECTVEGTSNPNLYWYRQAAGRGLQLLFYSVGIGQISSEVPQNLSASRPQDRQFILSSKKLLLSDSGFYLCAWRGARPTDTQYFGPGTRLTVL.

V usage is TRBV27 and J usage is TRBJ2-1, with a possible D match to TRBD2 (6 bases). V lost 3 bases and J 3 bases, leaving 12 bases between the germline ends. Germline V gene data show CDR1 as MNHEY and CDR2 as SMNVEV (reference sequence). This CDR3 is 15 amino acids long. The CDR3 DNA reads TGTGCCAGCAGTTTTCGTAGCGGCGACTACAATGAGCAGTTCTTC. Translation: CASSFRSGDYNEQFF.

The chain carries TRBV13 and TRBJ2-1; possible D gene TRBD2, 5 bases. Deletions cut 3 bases from V and 5 bases from J, with 5 bases between. The CDR3 spans 12 residues. Germline lookup yields CDR1 PRHDT and CDR2 FYEKMQ (reference sequence). The DNA for the CDR3 is TGTGCCAGCAGCTTGGAGGACAATGAGCAGTTCTTC. Its protein product is CASSLEDNEQFF.

This chain links TRBV13 with TRBJ2-1, with D possibly being TRBD1 (6 bases). The CDR3 is made up of 12 amino acids. CDR1 is PRHDT, CDR2 FYEKMQ, per germline (reference sequence). V lost 4 bases and J 9 bases, leaving 10 bases between the germline ends. The CDR3 DNA reads as TGTGCCAGCAGCTCCGACAGGAGTGAGCAGTTCTTC. Residues: CASSSDRSEQFF.

This clone appeared a few times. The V call is TRBV7-9, the J call TRBJ1-3, with D possibly TRBD1 on 5 matching bases. Germline assignment: CDR1 SEHNR and CDR2 FQNEAQ (reference sequence). Trimming removed 2 bases from V and 2 bases from J, with 7 bases in between. CDR3 length: 14 amino acids. CDR3 sequence: CASSLIGAGNTIYF. The CDR3 region has the DNA TGTGCCAGCAGCTTAATAGGGGCTGGAAACACCATATATTTT.

V usage is TRBV29-1 and J usage is TRBJ2-7; 7 positions agree with TRBD2. With V trimmed by 5 bases and J by 5 bases, 6 bases remained unmatched. CDR3 length: 12 amino acids. CDR1 is SQVTM and CDR2 is ANQGSEA in the germline V gene. This chain's CDR3 is CSVFGGGDEQYF. The CDR3 bases are TGCAGCGTTTTTGGTGGGGGGGACGAGCAGTACTTC.

The rearrangement links TRBV15 to TRBJ2-5, with 10 bases identical to TRBD2. Germline V gene data show CDR1 as LNHNV and CDR2 as YYDKDF (reference sequence). This CDR3 is built from 17 residues. V shed 0 bases, J shed 10 bases, and the junction held 14 bases outside the gene matches. CDR3 nucleotides: TGTGCCACCAGCAGAGATCGAACTAGCGGGATAGGGGGCGTCCAGTACTTC. The encoded protein is CATSRDRTSGIGGVQYF.

The gene calls are TRBV28 and TRBJ1-2; D gene unclear. Deletions cut 6 bases from V and 6 bases from J, with 17 bases between. Germline values: CDR1 MDHEN, CDR2 SYDVKM. This CDR3 has 14 amino acids. The CDR3 coding sequence is TGTGCCAGCAGAAACCCCGCCCCGGGTAATGGCTACACCTTC. Protein: CASRNPAPGNGYTF.

The V gene is TRBV19, the J gene TRBJ2-3; D might be TRBD2 (5 bases). Per germline, CDR1 LNHDA and CDR2 SQIVND (reference sequence). This CDR3 has 15 residues. The V gene lost 3 bases and the J gene lost 4 bases, with 14 bases spanning the gap. Here the CDR3 DNA reads TGTGCCAGTAGTATTCACGTGGGAGTTGCAGATACGCAGTATTTT. This translates into CASSIHVGVADTQYF.

V gene TRBV7-9 combines with J gene TRBJ2-2; D is uncertain. Trimming left V 5 bases short and J 3 bases short, with 19 bases between. The germline V gene encodes CDR1 SEHNR and CDR2 FQNEAQ (reference sequence). The CDR3 contains 17 residues. The CDR3 region has the DNA TGTGCCAGCAGCCCTCCCCGTCTGTACTCCCACACCGGGGAGCTGTTTTTT. It translates to CASSPPRLYSHTGELFF.

The rearrangement joins TRBV19 to TRBJ2-4; perhaps TRBD2 as D (5 bases). The CDR3 is made up of 13 amino acids. Trimming shortened V by 2 bases and J by 8 bases, and 10 bases separated the two germline ends. The germline V gene encodes CDR1 LNHDA and CDR2 SQIVND (reference sequence). Here the CDR3 reads CASSIRAGDIQYF. CDR3 DNA: TGTGCCAGTAGTATAAGGGCCGGGGACATTCAGTACTTC.